A selection of T cell receptor beta chains follows, all from one sample in a study of OX40 agonist ivuxolimab in advanced cancers. TCRdb's table, derived via immunoSEQ multiplex PCR, lists solely in-frame clones and lacks some. The table lists more than 85,000 clones, 80% to 95% of them singletons. Sequencing was performed on CD4+ or CD8+ T cells sorted from blood, taken in a trial of the OX40 agonist ivuxolimab. Source of these receptors: an adult with an advanced solid tumor such as melanoma, head and neck, liver or kidney cancer. Each CDR3 is given with its conserved first and last residue. D genes are given only for firm matches. A row's size may be missing; if present it is once, few, many or a size class.

V: TRBV28; D: NA; size: NA; J: TRBJ2-1; DNA: TGTGCCAGCAGTGGGGATATGGTGGACGGTGAGCAGTTCTTC; CDR3: CASSGDMVDGEQFF
V: TRBV5-1; D: NA; size: once; J: TRBJ1-2; DNA: TGCGCCAGCAGGACGAGGGGTACAGGGTTTAACTATGGCTACACCTTC; CDR3: CASRTRGTGFNYGYTF
V: TRBV28; D: NA; size: NA; J: TRBJ1-4; DNA: TGTGCCAGCAGTTTTCTAATGGAGGTGCAGGCGACGGCAACTAATGAAAAACTGTTTTTT; CDR3: CASSFLMEVQATATNEKLFF
V: TRBV7-3; D: NA; size: NA; J: TRBJ2-2; DNA: TGTGCCAGCAGCTTATTGCCAGGGTCGATCCTCACCGGGGAGCTGTTTTTT; CDR3: CASSLLPGSILTGELFF
V: TRBV2; D: TRBD2; size: once; J: TRBJ2-1; DNA: TGTGCCAGCAGTTCTCCGAGGGTAGCGGGCCCCACCGGGAGCTCCTACAATGAGCAGTTCTTC; CDR3: CASSSPRVAGPTGSSYNEQFF
V: TRBV11-3; D: TRBD2; size: NA; J: TRBJ2-1; DNA: TGTGCCAGCAGCAAACTAGCGGGGGGGAGGGATGAGCAGTTCTTC; CDR3: CASSKLAGGRDEQFF
V: TRBV7-2; D: NA; size: NA; J: TRBJ1-2; DNA: TGTGCCAGCAGCCAATCTAACTATGGCTACACCTTC; CDR3: CASSQSNYGYTF
V: TRBV28; D: NA; size: NA; J: TRBJ2-1; DNA: TGTGCCAGCAGTTCCTATTGGGATGGGTACAATGAGCAGTTCTTC; CDR3: CASSSYWDGYNEQFF
V: TRBV28; D: TRBD1; size: NA; J: TRBJ1-2; DNA: TGTGCCAGCACCCCGGACAGGTCTCACTATGGCTACACCTTC; CDR3: CASTPDRSHYGYTF
V: TRBV4-3; D: NA; size: NA; J: TRBJ2-1; DNA: TGCGCCAGCAGCCAAGAGATCCAGGAAGAATACAATGAGCAGTTCTTC; CDR3: CASSQEIQEEYNEQFF
V: TRBV21-1; D: NA; size: NA; J: TRBJ1-2; DNA: TGTGCCAGCAGCAAAGTAGGGAGGTCAGGGCGGAACTCTAACTATGGCTACACCTTC; CDR3: CASSKVGRSGRNSNYGYTF
V: TRBV7-2; D: NA; size: NA; J: TRBJ2-5; DNA: TGTGCCAGCAGCTTAGTACCAGGGCTCCAAGAGACCCAGTACTTC; CDR3: CASSLVPGLQETQYF
V: TRBV7-2; D: TRBD2; size: NA; J: TRBJ2-5; DNA: TGTGCCAGCAGCTGGCGGACTAGCGGGCGGGAGACCCAGTACTTC; CDR3: CASSWRTSGRETQYF
V: TRBV6-5; D: NA; size: NA; J: TRBJ2-7; DNA: TGTGCCAGCAGTCCCCGACCCTACGAGCAGTACTTC; CDR3: CASSPRPYEQYF
V: TRBV19; D: NA; size: NA; J: TRBJ2-1; DNA: TGTGCCAGTAGCGTTGCGAGCTCCTACAATGAGCAGTTCTTC; CDR3: CASSVASSYNEQFF
V: TRBV6-5; D: TRBD2; size: NA; J: TRBJ2-1; DNA: TGTGCCAGCACCCGGGGGGATGAGCAGTTCTTC; CDR3: CASTRGDEQFF
V: TRBV7-8; D: TRBD1; size: NA; J: TRBJ2-5; DNA: TGTGCCAGCGGGGGGACAGGGAGAGAGACCCAGTACTTC; CDR3: CASGGTGRETQYF